These 3 T cell receptor beta chains came from one sample sequenced in a study of PD-1 blockade in classical Hodgkin lymphoma. The repertoire was sequenced with immunoSEQ multiplex PCR; TCRdb's copy has only in-frame clones and lacks some. The repertoire holds about 19,000 clones, with about 88% as singletons. Documented time point: cycle 4 day 1 (C4D1), after less than 7 weeks of nivolumab. Each and every patient relapsed after autologous stem cell transplantation, and patients got differing brentuximab vedotin exposure. Thawed PBMCs were subjected to magnetic negative selection, which yielded isolated CD8+ T cells. The material sequenced was CD8+ T cells from blood, taken before the fourth cycle of nivolumab. All receptors derive from a human donor with classical Hodgkin lymphoma.

The chain employs TRBV30 and TRBJ2-5, with TRBD2 identical over 16 bases. This CDR3 is 18 amino acids long. V was pared by 7 bases and J by 8 bases, with 19 bases of the junction left unmatched. Germline V CDR1 and CDR2: GTSNPN, SVGIG (reference sequence). Here the CDR3 DNA reads TGTGCCTCAGACGCGGGACTAGCGGGAGGGTACCCAAGAGATACCCAGTACTTC. This translates into CASDAGLAGGYPRDTQYF.

V gene TRBV5-4 combines with J gene TRBJ2-7; 8 nucleotides align to TRBD1. The CDR3 length is 13 residues. From germline, CDR1 is SGHNT and CDR2 YYREEE (reference sequence). Trimming cost V 10 bases and J 1 base; bases outside gene matches: 7. The CDR3 sequence: CASGRGLSYEQYF. DNA for the CDR3: TGTGCCTCTGGCAGGGGGCTATCCTACGAGCAGTACTTC.

This clone was seen only once. The V and J genes are TRBV28 and TRBJ2-6, with D possibly being TRBD1 or TRBD2 (5 bases each). V lost 8 bases and J 0 bases, leaving 17 bases between the germline ends. The germline V gene has CDR1 MDHEN and CDR2 SYDVKM. The CDR3 sequence is 17 residues long. The CDR3 sequence: CASGPSWGPSGANVLTF. The CDR3 DNA sequence: TGTGCCAGCGGACCCTCGTGGGGACCCTCTGGGGCCAACGTCCTGACTTTC.